One sample yielded the 18 T cell receptor beta chains listed below, sequenced in a study of T cells after yellow fever vaccination (dated by TCRdb to the late 2010s). The library came from 5' RACE. For sequencing, an Illumina HiSeq 2500 was employed. In TCRdb, the public reads were trimmed at Q25 with fastp and aligned with MiXCR, with productive beta chains retained. A single entry per CDR3 protein holds the most common genes and DNA from its merged rows. Recorded for this sample are under 250,000 distinct CDR3 sequences; about 7.1% of them occurred a single time. The top ten constitute approximately 0.85% of the sample. In the paper's terms, the treatment or condition label means: live attenuated yellow fever vaccine strain. Here the sequenced sample was CD4+ T cells sorted from PBMCs, taken 15 days after the yellow fever booster vaccination. The receptor source for this set is a man younger than 40 who received the YFV17D yellow fever vaccine.

This clonotype was counted at least ten times. This sequence joins TRBV12-3 or TRBV12-4 and TRBJ2-2; 7 positions match TRBD1. CDR3 length: 15 amino acids. V was pared by 8 bases and J by 3 bases, with 9 bases of the junction left unmatched. The CDR3 sequence is CASGAFTGDTGELFF. Written as DNA, the CDR3 is TGTGCCAGCGGAGCTTTCACAGGGGACACCGGGGAGCTGTTTTTT.

This clonotype has at least ten counts. CDR3 in DNA: TGTGCCAGCAGCCTGGCGGGGGTAGATACGCAGTATTTT. It yields the protein CASSLAGVDTQYF. The gene calls are TRBV12-3 or TRBV12-4 and TRBJ2-3; TRBD2 aligns across 7 bases. The CDR3 is 13 residues long. V lost 6 bases to trimming and J lost 5 bases; unmatched junction nucleotides: 5.

The rearrangement links TRBV12-3 or TRBV12-4 to TRBJ2-2; 12 bases are shared with TRBD2. The CDR3 is 16 residues long. The trim removed 5 bases at V and 7 bases at J, leaving 8 bases unmatched. CDR3 in DNA: TGTGCCAGCAGTCGAGCTAGCGGGAGGGCATACGGGGAGCTGTTTTTT. Residues: CASSRASGRAYGELFF.

Ten or more counts support this clonotype. The V gene is TRBV20-1, the J gene TRBJ2-3; 15 nucleotides agree with TRBD2. Germline CDR1 reads DFQATT; CDR2 reads SNEGSKA (reference sequence). Trimming took 6 bases from V and 3 from J; bases not matched to a gene: 10. The CDR3 consists of 17 residues. The CDR3 loop reads CSAISPGTSGRTDTQYF. CDR3 nucleotides: TGCAGTGCCATTTCCCCCGGGACTAGCGGGAGGACAGATACGCAGTATTTT.

This clonotype showed up just a few times. The J gene is TRBJ2-7, the V gene TRBV5-1, with D perhaps TRBD2 (6 bases). The germline V gene encodes CDR1 SGHRS and CDR2 YFSETQ. Trimming took off 0 bases at V and 2 bases at J, with 15 bases between the two ends. The CDR3 has 16 amino acids. Here the CDR3 reads CASSLGRDSPAYEQYF. The CDR3 coding sequence is TGCGCCAGCAGCTTGGGGAGGGACTCTCCAGCCTACGAGCAGTACTTC.

This rearrangement joins TRBV21-1 to TRBJ1-1; TRBD1 is the table's D call and was not checked against the DNA. TRBV21-1 is a pseudogene locus. The CDR3 totals 16 residues. This CDR3 reads CASILFCRGRGTEAFF. The DNA for the CDR3 is TGTGCCAGCATCTTATTTTGCCGGGGCAGGGGCACTGAAGCTTTCTTT.

This clonotype was detected only a few times. This chain connects TRBV6-2 or TRBV6-3 to TRBJ2-2; D is undetermined. CDR1 is MNHEY and CDR2 is SVGEGT in the germline V gene. This CDR3 has 12 amino acids. V lost 0 bases and J 7 bases, leaving 3 bases between the germline ends. CDR3 loop: CASSYSIGELFF. The CDR3 nucleotides are TGTGCCAGCAGTTACTCGATCGGGGAGCTGTTTTTT.

The table lists this clonotype with a few counts. The chain uses TRBV20-1 and TRBJ1-6; 7 nucleotides align to TRBD1. V was clipped by 3 bases and J by 6 bases; unmatched bases: 5. Germline lookup yields CDR1 DFQATT and CDR2 SNEGSKA (reference sequence). There are 14 residues in the CDR3. CDR3 DNA: TGCAGTGCTAGCGTACAGGGGATTAATTCACCCCTCCACTTT. This codes for CSASVQGINSPLHF.

In its sample, this clonotype was seen many times. V gene TRBV5-1 combines with J gene TRBJ2-7; 7 positions match TRBD1. CDR3 size: 15 residues. V shed 0 bases and J 2 bases; nucleotides not matched to a gene: 5. Germline CDR1 SGHRS, CDR2 YFSETQ. The CDR3 DNA reads as TGCGCCAGCAGCTTGGGACCGGGACAGACCTACGAGCAGTACTTC. Translated: CASSLGPGQTYEQYF.

This clonotype was seen only a few times. One end of the junction varies from germline; a read error may be responsible. The chain has TRBV7-9 and TRBJ1-2; possible D gene TRBD1, 5 bases. This CDR3 contains 12 residues. Germline CDR1 reads SEHNR; CDR2 reads FQNEAQ (reference sequence). CDR3: CASSETPTAPIF. The CDR3 coding sequence is TGTGCCAGCAGCGAGACCCCGACAGCTCCCATCTTC.

This clonotype was recorded a few times. The chain carries TRBV29-1 and TRBJ2-5; no reliable D call. Between the trimmed V and J ends, which lost 5 bases and 1 base, there was a span of 8 bases. The CDR3 totals 12 residues. Germline assignment: CDR1 SQVTM and CDR2 ANQGSEA. The chain's CDR3 is CSVFSGQETQYF. The DNA for the CDR3 is TGCAGCGTTTTTTCGGGCCAAGAGACCCAGTACTTC. Looking up the rest from reference TRBV29-1 and TRBJ2-5 gives the full variable domain: SAVISQKPSRDICQRGTSLTIQCQVDSQVTMMFWYRQQPGQSLTLIATANQGSEATYESGFVIDKFPISRPNLTFSTLTVSNMSPEDSSIYLCSVFSGQETQYFGPGTRLLVL.

Many counts were recorded for this clonotype. The rearrangement joins TRBV5-1 to TRBJ2-7; 7 nucleotides align to TRBD1. Trimming took 3 bases from V and 3 from J; bases not matched to a gene: 3. The CDR3 sequence is 13 residues long. Germline CDR1 SGHRS, CDR2 YFSETQ. CDR3 region: CASSYGTDYEQYF. CDR3 in DNA: TGCGCCAGCAGCTACGGGACAGACTACGAGCAGTACTTC.

This clonotype was recorded many times. The rearrangement joins TRBV7-9 to TRBJ2-3, with D uncertain. Trimming removed 5 bases from V and 6 bases from J, with 9 bases in between. The germline V gene encodes CDR1 SEHNR and CDR2 FQNEAQ (reference sequence). The CDR3 is made up of 12 amino acids. The CDR3 loop is CASSRDWDTQYF. DNA for the CDR3: TGTGCCAGCAGCCGCGACTGGGATACGCAGTATTTT. Full variable domain (outside the CDR3, taken from reference TRBV7-9 and TRBJ2-3): DTGVSQNPRHKITKRGQNVTFRCDPISEHNRLYWYRQTLGQGPEFLTYFQNEAQLEKSRLLSDRFSAERPKGSFSTLEIQRTEQGDSAMYLCASSRDWDTQYFGPGTRLTVL.

The chain combines TRBV10-3 with TRBJ2-3; D assignment may be TRBD1 or TRBD2 (6 bases each). This CDR3 has 13 residues. The germline gives CDR1 ENHRY, CDR2 SYGVKD. The DNA of the CDR3 is TGTGCGGCGGGAACGGGGGCCACAGATACGCAGTATTTT. Translated: CAAGTGATDTQYF.

This clonotype was recorded at least ten times. V gene TRBV19 combines with J gene TRBJ2-4, with unresolved D. CDR1 and CDR2 (germline): LNHDA, SQIVND (reference sequence). Trimming took off 4 bases at V and 1 base at J, with 11 bases between the two ends. The CDR3 consists of 15 residues. CDR3 in amino acids: CASSTQALAKNIQYF. CDR3 nucleotides: TGTGCCAGTAGTACCCAGGCATTGGCCAAAAACATTCAGTACTTC.

This clonotype was seen a handful of times. The CDR3 spells CASSLDGGGYNEQFF. CDR3 sequence (DNA): TGTGCCAGCAGCTTGGACGGCGGGGGGTACAATGAGCAGTTCTTC. V is TRBV5-4 and J is TRBJ2-1; 8 bases are shared with TRBD2. After removal of 0 bases from V and 4 bases from J, the junction contained 3 bases not matched to a gene. Germline V CDR1 and CDR2: SGHNT, YYREEE (reference sequence). The CDR3 totals 15 residues.

This clonotype has only a few counts. This chain uses TRBV5-5 with TRBJ2-2, with 7 bases fitting TRBD2. Germline loops: CDR1 SGHKS, CDR2 YYEKEE (reference sequence). J lost 0 bases, V lost 6 bases, and 2 bases had no gene match. The CDR3 is 14 residues long. CDR3 sequence: CASKAGTNTGELFF. In nucleotides, the CDR3 is TGTGCCAGCAAAGCGGGAACGAACACCGGGGAGCTGTTTTTT.

The chain is built from TRBV7-2 and TRBJ2-3; D is unclear. This CDR3 has 14 amino acids. Trimming took 3 bases from V and 2 from J, leaving 9 bases between them. Per the germline V gene, CDR1 is SGHTA and CDR2 is FQGNSA. As DNA, the CDR3 is TGTGCCAGCAGCTTTCGGAGCATCACAGATACGCAGTATTTT. Its translation: CASSFRSITDTQYF.